This TCR beta chain stems from a study of blood T cell repertoires in COVID-19. The CDR3 is made up of 14 amino acids. Trimming removed 4 bases from V and 4 bases from J; junction bases left unmatched: 2. CDR1 is MNHEY and CDR2 is SMNVEV in the germline V gene (reference sequence). Method: immunoSEQ multiplex PCR; TCRdb's copy keeps in-frame clones and lacks some. This repertoire shows about 210,000 clones, 80% to 85% found once; its top ten account for about 3.2%. Study members were between roughly 18 and 90 years old and lived in some 22 US regions. Cohort assignment relied on participant-reported clinical history. During the 2 weeks before they entered the study, exposed participants had met someone with a PCR-confirmed or clinician-diagnosed COVID-19 case.

The TCR was taken from a young woman who had been exposed to COVID-19. The rearrangement links TRBV27 to TRBJ2-3, with 10 bases lining up with TRBD1. Sequenced sample: PBMCs or T cells enriched from blood (not recorded which). CDR3 amino acids: CASSSTGGPDTQYF. The CDR3, as DNA: TGTGCCAGCAGTTCGACAGGGGGCCCAGATACGCAGTATTTT.